Listed here are 21 T cell receptor beta chains from one sample, sequenced in a study of CD8 T cells in Susac syndrome. Random hexamers were used to reverse transcribe roughly 0.45 to 1 ug of RNA. One entry per CDR3 protein results from TCRdb running MiXCR on the immunoSEQ multiplex PCR reads. In the table there are about 180,000 distinct CDR3 sequences, approximately 93% of which are singletons. The specimen was CD4+ T cells from PBMCs. Receptor source: a human donor with multiple sclerosis.

The sample holds a few counts of this clonotype. The rearrangement joins TRBV7-8 to TRBJ2-5; no clear D gene. Trimming took 6 bases from V and 3 from J, leaving 8 bases between them. Germline CDR1 SGHVS, CDR2 FQNEAQ. The CDR3 has 12 residues. The CDR3 coding sequence is TGTGCCAGCAGGCGGACGGAAGAGACCCAGTACTTC. Translating it yields CASRRTEETQYF.

The chain links TRBV18 to TRBJ2-7; tentatively, D is TRBD1 or TRBD2 (5 bases each). CDR1 and CDR2 (germline): KGHSH, LQKENI. V lost 5 bases and J lost 6, with 14 bases in between. This CDR3 has 13 residues. The DNA of the CDR3 is TGTGCCAGCTCATCTCCCCGGGACGGCGAGCAGTACTTC. Translated: CASSSPRDGEQYF.

V and J are TRBV18 and TRBJ2-1, with 9 positions matching TRBD1. CDR3 length: 14 residues. After removal of 3 bases from V and 6 bases from J, the junction contained 3 bases not matched to a gene. Germline V lookup: CDR1 KGHSH, CDR2 LQKENI. CDR3 nucleotides: TGTGCCAGCTCACCCGGGACAGGGAGCAATGAGCAGTTCTTC. Encoded protein: CASSPGTGSNEQFF.

The chain has TRBV2 and TRBJ1-3; 7 nucleotides align to TRBD1. The trim removed 7 bases at V and 0 bases at J, leaving 9 bases unmatched. The CDR3 totals 16 residues. Germline CDR1 and CDR2: SNHLY and FYNNEI. CDR3 nucleotides: TGTGCCAGCACCGAACAGGGGTCCAGCTCTGGAAACACCATATATTTT. This encodes CASTEQGSSSGNTIYF. The full variable domain, with the rest looked up from reference TRBV2 and TRBJ1-3, is EPEVTQTPSHQVTQMGQEVILRCVPISNHLYFYWYRQILGQKVEFLVSFYNNEISEKSEIFDDQFSVERPDGSNFTLKIRSTKLEDSAMYFCASTEQGSSSGNTIYFGEGSWLTVV.

The V call is TRBV29-1, the J call TRBJ1-1; D is perhaps TRBD1 (6 bases). The CDR3 contains 14 residues. V was cut by 3 bases and J by 1 base, with 12 bases left in between. Per germline, CDR1 SQVTM and CDR2 ANQGSEA. The CDR3 is CSVENQGSNTEAFF. For the CDR3, the DNA is TGCAGCGTTGAGAACCAGGGGTCGAACACTGAAGCTTTCTTT.

This chain uses TRBV30 with TRBJ1-2, with D unclear. The V end was cut by 1 base, the J end by 1 base, with 16 bases between. The CDR3 totals 16 residues. Germline V gene sequence: CDR1 GTSNPN, CDR2 SVGIG (reference sequence). DNA of the CDR3: TGTGCCTGGAGTGGAGTGGGCCTCCGAAATAACTATGGCTACACCTTC. Residues: CAWSGVGLRNNYGYTF.

This clonotype appeared a single time. The chain links TRBV9 to TRBJ2-1; 8 nucleotides align to TRBD2. CDR3 length equals 14 residues. With 5 bases clipped from V and 6 bases from J, the junction kept 7 bases outside the gene matches. CDR1 is SGDLS, CDR2 YYNGEE, per germline. The CDR3 region is CASSVSGIFNEQFF. CDR3 coding DNA: TGTGCCAGCAGTGTTAGCGGGATTTTCAATGAGCAGTTCTTC.

This clonotype came up once. J is TRBJ2-7 and V is TRBV2; 9 bases line up with TRBD1. The CDR3 is made up of 13 amino acids. CDR1 is SNHLY and CDR2 is FYNNEI in the germline V gene. V gave up 8 bases and J gave up 5 bases; unmatched junction bases: 7. CDR3 nucleotides: TGTGCCAGCTCCGGGACAGGGTTGCACGAGCAGTACTTC. Translation: CASSGTGLHEQYF.

This chain uses TRBV7-2 with TRBJ2-2; possible D gene TRBD2, 6 bases. With 2 bases removed from V and 0 bases from J, the gap between germline ends came to 10 bases. The CDR3 has 16 residues. Germline values: CDR1 SGHTA, CDR2 FQGNSA. The CDR3 DNA reads TGTGCCAGCAGCTTACGGAGGGTCGCGAACACCGGGGAGCTGTTTTTT. Amino acid sequence: CASSLRRVANTGELFF.

V gene TRBV2 combines with J gene TRBJ1-4; D gene uncertain. Per the germline V gene, CDR1 is SNHLY and CDR2 is FYNNEI. V lost 2 bases, J lost 12 bases, and 16 bases lay in between. CDR3 length: 14 amino acids. In DNA form, the CDR3 reads TGTGCCAGCAGTGAACGATTTGCCCGGGAGGAACTGTTTTTT. Translating gives CASSERFAREELFF.

In its sample, this clonotype was seen a few times. V gene TRBV7-2 combines with J gene TRBJ2-7, with TRBD2 as a possible D gene (6 bases). The length of the CDR3 is 14 residues. Germline V CDR1 and CDR2: SGHTA, FQGNSA. The V end lost 3 bases, the J end lost 2 bases, and 11 bases lay between the germline ends. CDR3 coding DNA: TGTGCCAGCAGCTTGGGACTCTCCGCCTACGAGCAGTACTTC. Its protein product is CASSLGLSAYEQYF.

The count of this clonotype is one. The V gene is TRBV20-1, the J gene TRBJ2-7; 7 bases are a match to TRBD1. Germline CDR1 is DFQATT and CDR2 is SNEGSKA (reference sequence). Germline trimming cut 5 bases from V and 0 bases from J; bases unmatched to any gene: 7. CDR3 length: 14 residues. The chain's CDR3 is CSAPSTGNSYEQYF. Here the CDR3 DNA reads TGCAGTGCTCCATCGACAGGGAACTCCTACGAGCAGTACTTC.

This clonotype was detected a few times. V is TRBV20-1 and J is TRBJ2-7; D is unresolved. The germline V gene has CDR1 DFQATT and CDR2 SNEGSKA (reference sequence). CDR3 length: 12 residues. V lost 3 bases to trimming and J lost 6 bases, with 12 bases between them. CDR3 sequence (DNA): TGCAGTGCTAGCGATCGCCCTTCCGAGCAGTACTTC. It codes for CSASDRPSEQYF.

This clonotype was counted a single time. The chain uses TRBV9 and TRBJ2-5; 12 bases match TRBD2. The CDR3 consists of 17 residues. CDR1 is SGDLS and CDR2 is YYNGEE in the germline V gene. The junction had 4 bases not matched to a gene; V was cut back by 0 bases and J by 1 base. DNA of the CDR3: TGTGCCAGCAGCGTAGGGCTAGCGGGAGGGCCCCAAGAGACCCAGTACTTC. This codes for CASSVGLAGGPQETQYF.

Concerning this clonotype itself: At one end the junction does not follow the germline gene, possibly because of a read error. The chain joins TRBV2 to TRBJ1-5, with D unclear. Per germline, CDR1 SNHLY and CDR2 FYNNEI. The CDR3 loop spans 13 amino acids. The CDR3 DNA is TGTGTCAGCGGGAATGGAATAAGGGTGCCCCAGCATTTT. Residues: CVSGNGIRVPQHF.

The chain uses TRBV6-1 and TRBJ1-3, with D maybe TRBD1 (6 bases). V shed 6 bases and J shed 4 bases, with 10 bases lying between them. The CDR3 length is 13 residues. Germline loops: CDR1 MNHNS, CDR2 SASEGT. This CDR3 reads CASSSGQGNTIYF. In DNA form, the CDR3 reads TGTGCCAGCAGCTCTGGACAGGGAAACACCATATATTTT.

In nucleotides, the CDR3 is TGTGCCAGCCGACCACGGGGGCTGAGTAATAATTCACCCCTCCACTTT. Protein sequence: CASRPRGLSNNSPLHF. V is TRBV27 and J is TRBJ1-6; D is possibly TRBD1 (6 bases). CDR1 and CDR2 (germline): MNHEY, SMNVEV (reference sequence). V was pared by 8 bases and J by 5 bases, with 19 bases between. This CDR3 is 16 amino acids long.

The chain is built from TRBV5-4 and TRBJ2-2; TRBD2 matches 13 bases. This CDR3 is built from 18 residues. Germline assignment: CDR1 SGHNT and CDR2 YYREEE (reference sequence). The V and J ends lost 0 bases and 1 base, in that order; junction bases with no gene match: 3. The CDR3 reads CASSLAGTSGMNTGELFF. For the CDR3, the DNA is TGTGCCAGCAGCTTGGCCGGGACTAGCGGGATGAACACCGGGGAGCTGTTTTTT. The whole variable domain, remainder taken from reference TRBV5-4 and TRBJ2-2, is ETGVTQSPTHLIKTRGQQVTLRCSSQSGHNTVSWYQQALGQGPQFIFQYYREEENGRGNFPPRFSGLQFPNYSSELNVNALELDDSALYLCASSLAGTSGMNTGELFFGEGSRLTVL.

This sequence joins TRBV7-2 and TRBJ2-7; D possibly corresponds to TRBD2 (5 bases). This CDR3 contains 15 residues. V dropped 1 base and J dropped 3 bases, with 13 bases sitting between them. Germline CDR1 SGHTA, CDR2 FQGNSA. CDR3 amino acids: CASSLGVGKGYEQYF. The CDR3 bases are TGTGCCAGCAGCTTAGGGGTCGGGAAAGGCTACGAGCAGTACTTC.

This chain uses TRBV12-3 or TRBV12-4 with TRBJ2-1; the match to TRBD2 covers 16 bases. J gave up 12 bases and V 6 bases, and 14 bases lay outside the gene matches. This CDR3 is 17 amino acids long. The chain's CDR3 is CASSGVPGLAGGIGQFF. The CDR3 DNA reads TGTGCCAGCAGCGGCGTCCCGGGACTAGCGGGAGGGATCGGGCAGTTCTTC.

The rearrangement joins TRBV7-9 to TRBJ1-2; tentatively, D is TRBD1 (5 bases). CDR1 is SEHNR, CDR2 FQNEAQ, per germline (reference sequence). With 4 bases removed from V and 8 bases from J, the gap between germline ends came to 11 bases. The CDR3 is made up of 12 amino acids. The CDR3 is CASSSGTWGYTF. CDR3 nucleotides: TGTGCCAGCAGCTCCGGGACCTGGGGCTACACCTTC. The full variable domain, its missing parts supplied by reference TRBV7-9 and TRBJ1-2, is DTGVSQNPRHKITKRGQNVTFRCDPISEHNRLYWYRQTLGQGPEFLTYFQNEAQLEKSRLLSDRFSAERPKGSFSTLEIQRTEQGDSAMYLCASSSGTWGYTFGSGTRLTVV.